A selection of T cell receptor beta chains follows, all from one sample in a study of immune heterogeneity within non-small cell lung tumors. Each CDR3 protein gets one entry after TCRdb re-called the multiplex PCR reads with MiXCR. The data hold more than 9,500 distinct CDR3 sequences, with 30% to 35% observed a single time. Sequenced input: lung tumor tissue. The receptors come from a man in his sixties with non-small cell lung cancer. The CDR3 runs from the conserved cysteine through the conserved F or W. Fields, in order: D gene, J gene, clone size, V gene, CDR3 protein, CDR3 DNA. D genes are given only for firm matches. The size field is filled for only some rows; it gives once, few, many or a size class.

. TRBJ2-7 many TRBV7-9 CASSFLAYEQYF TGTGCCAGCAGCTTTCTGGCCTACGAGCAGTACTTC
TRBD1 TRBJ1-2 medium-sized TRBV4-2 CASSQTGALNYGYTF TGTGCCAGCAGCCAGACAGGGGCGCTTAACTATGGCTACACCTTC
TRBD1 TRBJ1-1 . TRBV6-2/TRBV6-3 CASSSYRGTLTEAFF TGTGCCAGCAGTTCGTACAGGGGGACGCTCACTGAAGCTTTCTTT
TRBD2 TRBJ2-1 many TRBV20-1 CSARDQSGRARDEQFF TGCAGTGCTAGAGATCAGAGCGGGAGGGCCCGGGATGAGCAGTTCTTC
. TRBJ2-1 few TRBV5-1 CASSTDYSYNEQFF TGCGCCAGCAGCACTGACTACTCCTACAATGAGCAGTTCTTC
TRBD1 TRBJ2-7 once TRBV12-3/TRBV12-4 CASSRQGPHEQYF TGTGCCAGCAGTCGACAGGGCCCCCACGAGCAGTACTTC
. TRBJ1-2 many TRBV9 CASSMGGIYGYTF TGTGCCAGCAGCATGGGGGGGATCTATGGCTACACCTTC
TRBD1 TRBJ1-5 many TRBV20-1 CSASKGQGPSNQPQHF TGCAGTGCTAGTAAGGGACAGGGGCCTAGCAATCAGCCCCAGCATTTT
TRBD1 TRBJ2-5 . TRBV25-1 CASSGQGVETQYF TGTGCCAGCAGTGGACAGGGGGTTGAGACCCAGTACTTC
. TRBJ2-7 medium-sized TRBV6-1 CASSPGTPVYEQYF TGTGCCAGCAGTCCCGGGACTCCAGTCTACGAGCAGTACTTC
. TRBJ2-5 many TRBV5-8 CASSRRGVGETQYF TGTGCCAGCAGCCGGAGAGGGGTGGGGGAGACCCAGTACTTC
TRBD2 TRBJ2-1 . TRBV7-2 CASSQTSGRYNEQFF TGTGCCAGCAGCCAAACTAGCGGGAGATACAATGAGCAGTTCTTC
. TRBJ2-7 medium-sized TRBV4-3 CASSHRLSYEQYF TGCGCCAGCAGCCACCGGCTTTCCTACGAGCAGTACTTC
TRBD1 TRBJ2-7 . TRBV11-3 CASSFAGGEQYF TGCGCCAGCAGCTTTGCAGGGGGCGAGCAGTACTTC
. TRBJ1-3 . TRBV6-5 CASSSKWSGNTIYF TGTGCCAGCAGTTCTAAATGGTCTGGAAACACCATATATTTT
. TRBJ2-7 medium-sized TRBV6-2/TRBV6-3 CASRPNFYEQYF TGTGCCAGCAGGCCTAACTTCTACGAGCAGTACTTC
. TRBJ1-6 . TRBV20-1 CSARIGGESNSPLHF TGCAGTGCTAGGATAGGGGGGGAAAGTAATTCACCCCTCCACTTT
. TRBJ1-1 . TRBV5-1 CASSLVGGVGTEAFF TGCGCCAGCAGCTTGGTCGGGGGCGTGGGCACTGAAGCTTTCTTT
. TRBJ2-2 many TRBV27 CASSLGYTGELFF TGTGCCAGCAGTTTAGGGTACACCGGGGAGCTGTTTTTT
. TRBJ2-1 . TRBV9 CASSLASTPFSYNEQFF TGTGCCAGCAGCTTAGCTTCGACGCCTTTCTCCTACAATGAGCAGTTCTTC
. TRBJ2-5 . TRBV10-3 CAISESRETQYF TGTGCCATCAGTGAGTCGAGGGAGACCCAGTACTTC
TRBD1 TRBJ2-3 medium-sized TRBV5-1 CASSRGTGGTEDTQYF TGCGCCAGCAGCCGAGGGACAGGGGGAACAGAGGATACGCAGTATTTT
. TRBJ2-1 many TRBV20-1 CSARDGRLGEQFF TGCAGTGCTAGAGATGGAAGACTCGGGGAGCAGTTCTTC
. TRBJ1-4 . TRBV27 CASSLGGDFPKLFF TGTGCCAGCAGTTTGGGCGGGGATTTTCCAAAACTGTTTTTT
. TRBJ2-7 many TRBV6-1 CASRGRDTASYEQYF TGTGCCAGCAGGGGCCGGGACACAGCCTCCTACGAGCAGTACTTC
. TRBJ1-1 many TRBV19 CASSAQVNTEAFF TGTGCCAGTAGTGCCCAGGTGAACACTGAAGCTTTCTTT
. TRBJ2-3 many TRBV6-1 CASTTEWGGGTDTQYF TGTGCCAGCACCACCGAGTGGGGTGGAGGCACAGATACGCAGTATTTT
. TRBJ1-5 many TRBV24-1 CATSDPRDGNQQPQHF TGTGCCACCAGTGATCCCAGGGACGGAAACCAACAGCCCCAGCATTTT
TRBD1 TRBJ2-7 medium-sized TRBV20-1 CSAHDRGGSYEQYF TGCAGTGCTCATGACAGGGGCGGGTCCTACGAGCAGTACTTC
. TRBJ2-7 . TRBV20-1 CSARERDSYEQYF TGCAGTGCTAGAGAAAGGGATTCCTACGAGCAGTACTTC
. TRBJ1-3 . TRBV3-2 CASSQGVNTIYF TGTGCCAGCAGCCAAGGGGTAAACACCATATATTTT
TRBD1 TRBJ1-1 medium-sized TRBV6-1 CASSPRQGQNTEAFF TGTGCCAGCAGTCCTAGACAGGGGCAGAACACTGAAGCTTTCTTT
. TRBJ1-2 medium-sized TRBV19 CASKEDPANYGYTF TGTGCCAGTAAAGAAGACCCCGCTAACTATGGCTACACCTTC
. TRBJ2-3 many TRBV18 CASSPGQTIDTQYF TGTGCCAGCTCACCGGGGCAGACAATAGATACGCAGTATTTT
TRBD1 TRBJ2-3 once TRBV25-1 CASSGTGTGGGHTDTQYF TGTGCCAGCAGTGGTACCGGGACAGGGGGCGGACACACAGATACGCAGTATTTT
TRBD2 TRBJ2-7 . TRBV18 CASSRTAGESYEQYF TGTGCCAGCTCACGGACAGCGGGGGAGAGCTACGAGCAGTACTTC
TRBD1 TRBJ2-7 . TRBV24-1 CATSVGQGGEQYF TGTGCCACCAGTGTGGGACAGGGGGGCGAGCAGTACTTC
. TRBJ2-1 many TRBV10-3 CAIKGEPNEQFF TGTGCCATCAAAGGTGAACCAAATGAGCAGTTCTTC
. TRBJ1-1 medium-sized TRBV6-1 CASRGVTYQAFF TGTGCCAGCAGAGGAGTCACCTACCAAGCTTTCTTT
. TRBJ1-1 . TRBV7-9 CASSLTRPGPNTEAFF TGTGCCAGCAGCTTAACGAGACCCGGCCCGAACACTGAAGCTTTCTTT
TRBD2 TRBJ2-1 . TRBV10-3 CAITPAGVHEQFF TGTGCCATCACCCCAGCGGGAGTTCATGAGCAGTTCTTC
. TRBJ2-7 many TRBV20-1 CSARGGFPYEQYF TGCAGTGCTAGGGGCGGCTTTCCCTACGAGCAGTACTTC
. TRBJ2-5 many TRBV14 CASSQDAGQETQYF TGTGCCAGCAGCCAAGACGCAGGGCAAGAGACCCAGTACTTC
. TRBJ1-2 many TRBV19 CASRKSSLSGYTF TGTGCCAGTAGAAAGAGCTCCTTAAGTGGCTACACCTTC
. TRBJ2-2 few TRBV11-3 CASSPLGSYTGELFF TGTGCCAGCAGCCCGCTTGGCAGCTACACCGGGGAGCTGTTTTTT
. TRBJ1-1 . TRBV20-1 CSAESWAAMNTEAFF TGCAGTGCCGAATCCTGGGCAGCCATGAACACTGAAGCTTTCTTT
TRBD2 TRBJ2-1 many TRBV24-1 CATSDSSGRTYEQFF TGTGCCACCAGTGACAGTAGCGGGAGGACTTATGAGCAGTTCTTC
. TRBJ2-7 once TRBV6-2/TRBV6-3 CASSYSDILHEQYF TGTGCCAGCAGTTACTCGGACATTCTCCACGAGCAGTACTTC
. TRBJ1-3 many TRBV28 CASSPIPGGNTIYF TGTGCCAGCAGCCCTATCCCAGGGGGAAACACCATATATTTT
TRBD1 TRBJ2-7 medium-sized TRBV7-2 CASSPGTGMSGGEQYF TGTGCCAGCAGCCCCGGGACAGGAATGTCAGGTGGCGAGCAGTACTTC
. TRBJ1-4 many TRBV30 CAWSAPGTLGKLFF TGTGCCTGGAGTGCCCCCGGGACACTAGGAAAACTGTTTTTT